Shown below are 16 T cell receptor beta chains from a single sample sequenced in a study of response to subunit inactivated influenza vaccine. TCRdb reprocessed the RT-PCR reads with MiXCR, giving one entry per CDR3 protein. The sample shows almost 600,000 distinct CDR3 sequences, 13% to 15% of them seen only once. The sequenced sample was PBMCs from blood, obtained 11 to 12 days after vaccination. These TCRs come from a man aged 50-60 years who received an inactivated influenza vaccine.

In this sample, this clonotype turned up a few times. The V and J genes are TRBV6-5 and TRBJ2-5; 9 positions match TRBD1. The CDR3 length is 15 residues. Germline V gene lookup returns CDR1 MNHEY and CDR2 SVGAGI. Trimming removed 0 bases from V and 4 bases from J; junction bases left unmatched: 3. This chain's CDR3 is CASSYSGQGRETQYF. The CDR3, as DNA: TGTGCCAGCAGTTACTCGGGACAGGGAAGAGAGACCCAGTACTTC.

The DNA for the CDR3 is TGTGCCAGCAGTTACTCGATTCCCGGGACTAGCGGGTCCCCCCCAGATACGCAGTATTTT. As protein: CASSYSIPGTSGSPPDTQYF. The chain couples TRBV6-2 or TRBV6-3 to TRBJ2-3; 12 bases are a match to TRBD2. Per germline, CDR1 MNHEY and CDR2 SVGEGT. This CDR3 contains 20 residues. Trimming removed 0 bases from V and 4 bases from J; junction bases left unmatched: 14.

The chain links TRBV2 to TRBJ2-7; 7 nucleotides align to TRBD1. Germline V gene data show CDR1 as SNHLY and CDR2 as FYNNEI. Trimming at V came to 2 bases and at J to 2 bases, leaving 9 bases not matched to a gene. CDR3 length: 16 residues. The CDR3 region is CASSELRDSLTYEQYF. The CDR3 DNA reads as TGTGCCAGCAGTGAATTACGGGACAGCCTGACCTACGAGCAGTACTTC.

The chain is built from TRBV15 and TRBJ2-7; D possibly corresponds to TRBD1 (7 bases). The V end lost 5 bases, the J end lost 4 bases, and 15 bases lay between the germline ends. Germline V gives CDR1 LNHNV, CDR2 YYDKDF (reference sequence). The CDR3 is 14 amino acids. The CDR3 loop reads CATSPRQGGYEQYF. The CDR3 nucleotides are TGTGCCACCAGCCCGAGGCAGGGGGGTTACGAGCAGTACTTC.

This clonotype was counted only a few times. V gene TRBV7-9 combines with J gene TRBJ1-1, with a possible D match to TRBD1 (6 bases). This CDR3 is built from 12 residues. V was shortened by 6 bases and J by 5 bases, with 10 bases between the two germline ends. Germline assignment: CDR1 SEHNR and CDR2 FQNEAQ (reference sequence). The CDR3 region is CASSNRVTEAFF. The CDR3 nucleotides are TGTGCCAGCAGTAACAGGGTTACTGAAGCTTTCTTT.

The V and J genes are TRBV30 and TRBJ2-1; D remains ambiguous. This CDR3 region has 13 residues. Looked up from germline, CDR1 is GTSNPN and CDR2 is SVGIG (reference sequence). Trimming left V 5 bases short and J 0 bases short, with 8 bases between. CDR3 loop: CAWGISSYNEQFF. DNA of the CDR3: TGTGCCTGGGGGATTAGCTCCTACAATGAGCAGTTCTTC.

The genes are TRBV3-1 and TRBJ2-7; 9 bases are shared with TRBD2. CDR3 length: 13 amino acids. CDR1 and CDR2 (germline): LGHDT, YNNKEL (reference sequence). The junction had 6 bases not matched to a gene; V was cut back by 2 bases and J by 10 bases. DNA of the CDR3: TGTGCCAGCAGCCAACTTAGCGGGAGTTACCAGTACTTC. Translation gives CASSQLSGSYQYF.

This clonotype has just a few counts. The chain is built from TRBV6-2 or TRBV6-3 and TRBJ2-3; a possible D gene is TRBD1 (5 bases). V lost 8 bases, J lost 4 bases, and 13 bases lay in between. CDR1 is MNHEY, CDR2 SVGEGT, per germline. The CDR3 contains 13 residues. CDR3 sequence: CASGARAADTQYF. CDR3 sequence (DNA): TGTGCCAGCGGGGCTAGGGCGGCAGATACGCAGTATTTT.

This clonotype has only a few counts. The chain has TRBV4-1 and TRBJ1-1; 8 nucleotides align to TRBD1. The CDR3 totals 15 residues. Germline assignment: CDR1 MGHRA and CDR2 YSYEKL. Trimming took 1 base from V and 1 from J; bases not matched to a gene: 2. The CDR3 nucleotides are TGCGCCAGCAGCCAAGCCGGGACAGGGAACACTGAAGCTTTCTTT. Amino acid sequence: CASSQAGTGNTEAFF.

The rearrangement links TRBV4-3 to TRBJ2-7, with 12 bases lining up with TRBD2. J gave up 6 bases and V 0 bases, and 6 bases lay outside the gene matches. The CDR3 extends over 16 amino acids. CDR1 LGHNA and CDR2 YSLEER come from the germline V gene. The CDR3 is CASSQDLRLAGVEQYF. CDR3 DNA: TGCGCCAGCAGCCAAGATTTGAGACTAGCGGGAGTCGAGCAGTACTTC.

This clonotype has more than one count but fewer than ten. The chain employs TRBV5-6 and TRBJ2-7; D might be TRBD2 (5 bases). The V and J ends lost 1 base and 5 bases respectively, with 16 bases between them. Germline V CDR1 and CDR2: SGHDT, YYEEEE. This CDR3 is built from 15 residues. The CDR3 loop reads CASSLFRTEENEQYF. The CDR3 DNA is TGTGCCAGCAGCTTGTTCAGGACGGAGGAAAACGAGCAGTACTTC.

This clonotype showed up many times. This chain uses TRBV5-1 with TRBJ2-7, with unresolved D. Germline lookup yields CDR1 SGHRS and CDR2 YFSETQ. Trimming took 2 bases from V and 0 from J, leaving 6 bases between them. CDR3 size: 13 residues. CDR3: CASSLQSSYEQYF. Written as DNA, the CDR3 is TGCGCCAGCAGCTTACAAAGCTCCTACGAGCAGTACTTC.

This chain connects TRBV20-1 to TRBJ1-1; D might be TRBD1 (6 bases). CDR1 is DFQATT, CDR2 SNEGSKA, per germline (reference sequence). This CDR3 region has 12 residues. The CDR3 coding sequence is TGCAGCGCCGGAGGGGGGCGGGCTGAAGCTTTCTTT. Its translation: CSAGGGRAEAFF.

J is TRBJ2-1 and V is TRBV3-1; a possible D gene is TRBD2 (7 bases). Germline V gene lookup returns CDR1 LGHDT and CDR2 YNNKEL (reference sequence). The CDR3 runs 17 residues. Trimming left V 0 bases short and J 7 bases short, with 19 bases between. The CDR3 spells CASSQDPRGGRYNEQFF. CDR3 nucleotide sequence: TGTGCCAGCAGCCAAGATCCGAGGGGGGGCCGTTATAATGAGCAGTTCTTC.

This rearrangement joins TRBV6-1 to TRBJ2-7; tentative D call: TRBD1 (5 bases). This CDR3 contains 14 residues. V was clipped by 5 bases and J by 3 bases, with 14 bases between them. Germline CDR1 reads MNHNS; CDR2 reads SASEGT. CDR3: CASSRAGSDYEQYF. The CDR3 region has the DNA TGTGCCAGCAGTCGGGCAGGGTCTGACTACGAGCAGTACTTC.

The V gene is TRBV7-6, the J gene TRBJ2-2, with D perhaps matching TRBD1 (5 bases). This CDR3 comprises 13 residues. Per germline, CDR1 SGHVS and CDR2 FNYEAQ. Trimming removed 2 bases at V and 8 bases at J, with 9 bases between. The CDR3 spells CASSLSGLGELFF. CDR3 DNA sequence: TGTGCCAGCAGCTTATCAGGGTTAGGGGAGCTGTTTTTT.